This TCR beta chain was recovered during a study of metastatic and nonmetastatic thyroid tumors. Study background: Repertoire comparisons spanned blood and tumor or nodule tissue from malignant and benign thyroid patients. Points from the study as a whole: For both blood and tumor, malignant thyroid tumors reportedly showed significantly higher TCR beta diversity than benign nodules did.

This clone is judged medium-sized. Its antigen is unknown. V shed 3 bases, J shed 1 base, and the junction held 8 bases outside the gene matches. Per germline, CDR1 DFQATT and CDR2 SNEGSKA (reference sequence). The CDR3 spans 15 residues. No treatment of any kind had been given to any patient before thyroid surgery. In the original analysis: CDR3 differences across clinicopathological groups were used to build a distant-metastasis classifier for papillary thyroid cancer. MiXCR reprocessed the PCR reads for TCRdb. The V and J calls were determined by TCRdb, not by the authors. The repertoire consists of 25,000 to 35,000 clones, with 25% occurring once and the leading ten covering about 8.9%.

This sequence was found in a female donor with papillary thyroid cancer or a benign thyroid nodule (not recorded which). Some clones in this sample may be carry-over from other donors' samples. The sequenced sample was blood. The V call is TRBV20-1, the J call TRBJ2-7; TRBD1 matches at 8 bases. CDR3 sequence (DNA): TGCAGTGCTAGGATCCGACAGGGGCCTTCCTACGAGCAGTACTTC. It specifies CSARIRQGPSYEQYF.